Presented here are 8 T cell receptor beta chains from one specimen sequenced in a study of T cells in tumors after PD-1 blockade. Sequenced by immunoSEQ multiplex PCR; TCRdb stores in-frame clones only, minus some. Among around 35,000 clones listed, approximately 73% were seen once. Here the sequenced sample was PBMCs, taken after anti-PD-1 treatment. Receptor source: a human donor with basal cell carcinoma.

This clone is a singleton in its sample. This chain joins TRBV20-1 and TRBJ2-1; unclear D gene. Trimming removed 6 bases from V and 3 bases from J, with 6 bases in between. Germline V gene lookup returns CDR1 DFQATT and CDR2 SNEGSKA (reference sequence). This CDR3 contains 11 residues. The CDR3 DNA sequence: TGCAGTGCCCATAGCTACAATGAGCAGTTCTTC. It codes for CSAHSYNEQFF.

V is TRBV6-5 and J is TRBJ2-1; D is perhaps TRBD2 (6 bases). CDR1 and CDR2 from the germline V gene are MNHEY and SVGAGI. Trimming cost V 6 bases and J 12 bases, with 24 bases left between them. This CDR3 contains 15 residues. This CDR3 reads CASSQRDSRISVQFF. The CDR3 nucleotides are TGTGCCAGCAGCCAACGGGACTCCCGGATAAGTGTGCAGTTCTTC.

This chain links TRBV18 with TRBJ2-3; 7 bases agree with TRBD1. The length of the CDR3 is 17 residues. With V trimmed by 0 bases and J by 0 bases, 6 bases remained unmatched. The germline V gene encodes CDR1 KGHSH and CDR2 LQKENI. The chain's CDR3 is CASSPPARGSSTDTQYF. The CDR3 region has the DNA TGTGCCAGCTCACCACCGGCCAGGGGGTCGAGCACAGATACGCAGTATTTT.

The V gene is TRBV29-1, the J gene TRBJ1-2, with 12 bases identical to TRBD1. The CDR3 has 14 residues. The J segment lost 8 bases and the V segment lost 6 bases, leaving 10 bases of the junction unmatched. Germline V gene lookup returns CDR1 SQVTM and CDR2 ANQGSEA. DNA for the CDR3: TGCAGCGTGACCCCGGGACAGGGGGCTCGAGGCTACACCTTC. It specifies CSVTPGQGARGYTF.

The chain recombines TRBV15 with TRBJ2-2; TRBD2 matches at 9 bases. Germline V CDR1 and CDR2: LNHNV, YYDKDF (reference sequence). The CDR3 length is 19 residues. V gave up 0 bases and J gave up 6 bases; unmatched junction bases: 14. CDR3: CATSRDDRNLAGKAGELFF. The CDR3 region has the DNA TGTGCCACCAGCAGAGATGATCGTAATCTAGCGGGGAAGGCCGGGGAGCTGTTTTTT.

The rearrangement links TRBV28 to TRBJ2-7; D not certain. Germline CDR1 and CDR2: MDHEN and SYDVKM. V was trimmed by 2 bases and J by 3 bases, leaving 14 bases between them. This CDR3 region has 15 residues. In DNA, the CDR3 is TGTGCCAGCAGTTTAAATCTGAGGTGCTGCTACGAGCAGTACTTC. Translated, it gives CASSLNLRCCYEQYF.

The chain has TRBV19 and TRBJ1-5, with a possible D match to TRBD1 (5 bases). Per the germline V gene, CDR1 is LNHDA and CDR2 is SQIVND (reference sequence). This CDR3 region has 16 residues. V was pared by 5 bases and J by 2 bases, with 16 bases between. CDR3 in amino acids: CASSDRGGVGNQPQHF. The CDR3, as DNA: TGTGCCAGTAGTGATAGGGGAGGGGTGGGCAATCAGCCCCAGCATTTT.

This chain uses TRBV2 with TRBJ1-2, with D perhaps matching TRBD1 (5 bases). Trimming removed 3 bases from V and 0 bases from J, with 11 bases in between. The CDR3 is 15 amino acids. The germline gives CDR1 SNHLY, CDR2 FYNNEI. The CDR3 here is CASSEGGLANYGYTF. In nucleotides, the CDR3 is TGTGCCAGCAGTGAGGGGGGGTTAGCTAACTATGGCTACACCTTC.